This T cell receptor (beta chain) was retrieved from a study of PD-L1 blockade in urothelial cancer. Across the whole study: The study recovered a median of roughly 140,000 T cells per blood sample.

Time point here: peripheral blood 6 weeks after treatment start. V was pared by 0 bases and J by 7 bases, with 12 bases between. This CDR3 spans 15 amino acids. CDR1 is LGHNA, CDR2 YNFKEQ, per germline. Assay: immunoSEQ multiplex PCR; the TCRdb copy retains only in-frame clones and omits some. The sample lists about 39,000 clones, 75% to 90% occurring once. In this sample, this clone turned up a few times. The sequenced sample was PBMCs, obtained around atezolizumab (anti-PD-L1) treatment. This chain links TRBV4-2 with TRBJ2-2; D gene unclear. This TCR came from a man between 40 and 49 years old with urothelial cancer. This CDR3 is CASSQDLYRGGELFF. The CDR3 DNA reads as TGTGCCAGCAGCCAAGATCTTTATCGAGGCGGGGAGCTGTTTTTT.